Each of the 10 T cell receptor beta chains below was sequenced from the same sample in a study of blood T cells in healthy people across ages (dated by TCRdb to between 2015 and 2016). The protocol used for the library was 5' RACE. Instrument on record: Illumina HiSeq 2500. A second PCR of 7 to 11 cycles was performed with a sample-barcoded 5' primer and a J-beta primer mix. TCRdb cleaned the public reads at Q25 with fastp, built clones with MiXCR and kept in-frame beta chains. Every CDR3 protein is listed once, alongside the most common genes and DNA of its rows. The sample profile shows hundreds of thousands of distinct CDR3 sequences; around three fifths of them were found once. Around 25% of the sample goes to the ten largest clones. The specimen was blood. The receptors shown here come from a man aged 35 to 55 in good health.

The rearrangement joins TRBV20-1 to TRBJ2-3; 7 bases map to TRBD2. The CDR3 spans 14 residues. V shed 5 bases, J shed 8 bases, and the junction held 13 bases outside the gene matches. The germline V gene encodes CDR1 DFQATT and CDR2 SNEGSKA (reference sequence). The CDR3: CSAPLEGGPRTQYF. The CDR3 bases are TGCAGTGCTCCCCTGGAGGGAGGGCCGCGTACGCAGTATTTT.

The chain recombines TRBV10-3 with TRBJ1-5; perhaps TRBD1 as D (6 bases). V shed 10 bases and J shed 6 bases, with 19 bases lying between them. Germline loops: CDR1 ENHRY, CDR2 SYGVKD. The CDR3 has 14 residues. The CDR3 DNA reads TGTGCCACCGTCGGGGGCGAAGGTGGTCAGCCCCAGCATTTT. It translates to CATVGGEGGQPQHF.

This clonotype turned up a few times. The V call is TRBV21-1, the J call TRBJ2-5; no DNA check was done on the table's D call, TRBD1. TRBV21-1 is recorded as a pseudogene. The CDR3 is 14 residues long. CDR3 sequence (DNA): TGTGCCAGCAGCAAGGACAGGTACCAAGAGACCCAGTACTTC. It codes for CASSKDRYQETQYF.

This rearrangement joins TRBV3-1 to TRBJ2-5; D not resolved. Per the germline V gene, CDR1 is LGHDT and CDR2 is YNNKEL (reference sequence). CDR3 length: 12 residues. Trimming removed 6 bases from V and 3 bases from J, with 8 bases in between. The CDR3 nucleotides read TGTGCCAGCAGGGACGTTAAAGAGACCCAGTACTTC. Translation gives CASRDVKETQYF.

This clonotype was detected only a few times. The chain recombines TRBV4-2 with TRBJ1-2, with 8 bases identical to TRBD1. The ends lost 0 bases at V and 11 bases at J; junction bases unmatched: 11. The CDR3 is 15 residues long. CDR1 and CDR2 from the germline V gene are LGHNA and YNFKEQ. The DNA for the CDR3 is TGTGCCAGCAGCCAAGACTCTGGGCAGGGGGCCCGGTACACCTTC. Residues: CASSQDSGQGARYTF.

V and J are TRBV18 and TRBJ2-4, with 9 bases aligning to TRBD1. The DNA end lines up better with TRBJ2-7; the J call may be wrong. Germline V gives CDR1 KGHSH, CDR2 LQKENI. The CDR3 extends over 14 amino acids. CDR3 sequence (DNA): TGTGCCAGCTCCCATTCGACAGGGGGCTACGAGCAGTACTTC. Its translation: CASSHSTGGYEQYF.

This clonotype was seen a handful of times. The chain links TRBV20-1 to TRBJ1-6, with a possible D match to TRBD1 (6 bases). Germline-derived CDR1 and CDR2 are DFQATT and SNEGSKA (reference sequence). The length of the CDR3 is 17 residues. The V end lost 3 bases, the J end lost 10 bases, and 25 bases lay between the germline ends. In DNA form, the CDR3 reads TGCAGTGCTAGGCCAACGACCCCGGACAGACAGGACTCACCCCTCCACTTT. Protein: CSARPTTPDRQDSPLHF.

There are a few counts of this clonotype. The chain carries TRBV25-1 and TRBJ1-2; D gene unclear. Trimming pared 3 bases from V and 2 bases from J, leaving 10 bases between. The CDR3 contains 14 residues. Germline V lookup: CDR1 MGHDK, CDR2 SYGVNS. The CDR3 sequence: CASSDRENNYGYTF. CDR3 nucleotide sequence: TGTGCCAGCAGTGATAGGGAGAACAACTATGGCTACACCTTC.

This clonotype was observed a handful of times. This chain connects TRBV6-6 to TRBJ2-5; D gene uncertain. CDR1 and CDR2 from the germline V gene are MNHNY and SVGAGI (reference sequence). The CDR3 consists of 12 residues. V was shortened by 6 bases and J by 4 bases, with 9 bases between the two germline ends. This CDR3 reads CASRFTPETQYF. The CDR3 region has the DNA TGTGCCAGCAGGTTTACTCCAGAGACCCAGTACTTC.

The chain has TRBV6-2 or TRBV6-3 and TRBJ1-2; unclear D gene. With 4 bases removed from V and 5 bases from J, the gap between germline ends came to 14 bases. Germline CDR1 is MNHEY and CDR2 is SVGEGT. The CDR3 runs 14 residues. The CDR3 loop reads CASSSAIPYYGYTF. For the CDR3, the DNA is TGTGCCAGCAGTTCAGCGATACCTTATTATGGCTACACCTTC.